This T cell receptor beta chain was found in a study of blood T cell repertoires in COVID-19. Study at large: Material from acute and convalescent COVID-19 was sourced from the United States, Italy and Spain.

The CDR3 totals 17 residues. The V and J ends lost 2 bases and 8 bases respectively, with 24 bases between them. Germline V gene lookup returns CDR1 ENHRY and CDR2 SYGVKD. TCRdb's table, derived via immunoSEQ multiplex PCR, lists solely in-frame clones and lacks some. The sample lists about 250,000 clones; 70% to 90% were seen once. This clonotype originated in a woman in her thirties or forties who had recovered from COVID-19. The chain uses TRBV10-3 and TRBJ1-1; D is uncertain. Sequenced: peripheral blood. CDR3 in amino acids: CAISETRLQLQVPEAFF. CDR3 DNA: TGTGCCATCAGTGAGACGCGTTTACAGCTTCAGGTACCCGAAGCTTTCTTT.